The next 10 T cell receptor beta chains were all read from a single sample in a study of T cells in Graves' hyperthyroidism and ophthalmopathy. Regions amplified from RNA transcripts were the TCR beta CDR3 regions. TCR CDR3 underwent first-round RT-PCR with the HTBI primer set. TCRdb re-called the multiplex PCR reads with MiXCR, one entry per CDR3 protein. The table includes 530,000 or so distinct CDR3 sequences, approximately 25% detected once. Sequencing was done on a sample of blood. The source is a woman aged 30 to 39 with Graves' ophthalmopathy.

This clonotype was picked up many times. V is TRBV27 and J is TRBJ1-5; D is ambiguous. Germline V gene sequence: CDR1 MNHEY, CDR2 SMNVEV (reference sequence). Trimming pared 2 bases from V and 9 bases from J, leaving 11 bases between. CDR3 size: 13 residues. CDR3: CASSLGSSGPQHF. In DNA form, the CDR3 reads TGTGCCAGCAGTTTAGGTTCGTCCGGGCCCCAGCATTTT.

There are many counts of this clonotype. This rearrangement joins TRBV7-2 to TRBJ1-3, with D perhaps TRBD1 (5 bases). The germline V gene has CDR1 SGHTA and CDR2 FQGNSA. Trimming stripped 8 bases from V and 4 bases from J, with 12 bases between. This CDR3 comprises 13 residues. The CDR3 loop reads CASSGQGGNTIYF. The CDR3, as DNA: TGTGCCAGCTCCGGGCAGGGAGGAAACACCATATATTTT.

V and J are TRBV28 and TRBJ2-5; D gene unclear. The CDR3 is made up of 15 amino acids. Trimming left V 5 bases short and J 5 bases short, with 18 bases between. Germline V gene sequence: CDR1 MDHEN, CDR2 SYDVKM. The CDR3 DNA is TGTGCCAGCAGTGACGGGCCTAGAGGCCGTGAGACCCAGTACTTC. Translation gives CASSDGPRGRETQYF.

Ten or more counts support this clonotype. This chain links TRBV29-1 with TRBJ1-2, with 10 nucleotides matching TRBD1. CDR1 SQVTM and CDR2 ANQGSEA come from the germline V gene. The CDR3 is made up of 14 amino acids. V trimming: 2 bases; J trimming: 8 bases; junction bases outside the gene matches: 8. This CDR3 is CSVEPGQGTGGYTF. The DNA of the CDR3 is TGCAGCGTTGAACCGGGACAGGGGACGGGAGGCTACACCTTC.

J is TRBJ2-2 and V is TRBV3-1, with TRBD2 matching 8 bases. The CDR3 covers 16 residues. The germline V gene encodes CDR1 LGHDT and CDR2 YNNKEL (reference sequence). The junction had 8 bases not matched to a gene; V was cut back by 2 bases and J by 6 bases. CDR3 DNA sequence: TGTGCCAGCAGCCAAATCGGGGGGGCCGGGTCCGGGGAGCTGTTTTTT. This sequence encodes CASSQIGGAGSGELFF.

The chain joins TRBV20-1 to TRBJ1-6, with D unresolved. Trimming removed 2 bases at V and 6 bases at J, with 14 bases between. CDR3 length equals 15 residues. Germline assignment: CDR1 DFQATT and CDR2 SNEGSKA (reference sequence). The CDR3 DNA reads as TGCAGTGCTAGAAATCAACCGAACTTTAATTCACCCCTCCACTTT. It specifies CSARNQPNFNSPLHF.

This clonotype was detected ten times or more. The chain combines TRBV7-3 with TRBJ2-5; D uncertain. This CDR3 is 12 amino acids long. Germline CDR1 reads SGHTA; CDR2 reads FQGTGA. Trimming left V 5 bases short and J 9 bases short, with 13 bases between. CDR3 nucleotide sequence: TGTGCCAGCAGCCCAACGACTCCGGCCCAGTACTTC. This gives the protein CASSPTTPAQYF.

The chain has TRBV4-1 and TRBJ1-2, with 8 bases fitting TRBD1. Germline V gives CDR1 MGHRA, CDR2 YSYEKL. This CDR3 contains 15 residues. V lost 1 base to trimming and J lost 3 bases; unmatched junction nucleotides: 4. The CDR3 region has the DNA TGCGCCAGCAGCCAAGGAGGGACAGGATACTATGGCTACACCTTC. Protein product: CASSQGGTGYYGYTF.

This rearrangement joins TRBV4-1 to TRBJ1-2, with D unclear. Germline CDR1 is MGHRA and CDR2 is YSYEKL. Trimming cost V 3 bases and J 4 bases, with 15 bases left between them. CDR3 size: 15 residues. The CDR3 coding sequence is TGCGCCAGCAGCCAGGATCCGCAGCCACTCTATGGCTACACCTTC. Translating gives CASSQDPQPLYGYTF.

The CDR3 is CASRQAGGIYEQYF. CDR3 DNA sequence: TGTGCCAGCCGGCAGGCGGGAGGGATCTACGAGCAGTACTTC. The V and J genes are TRBV6-1 and TRBJ2-7; 9 bases match TRBD2. CDR1 MNHNS and CDR2 SASEGT come from the germline V gene. The trim removed 8 bases at V and 3 bases at J, leaving 8 bases unmatched. The CDR3 totals 14 residues.